This TCR beta chain was observed in a study of blood T cell repertoires in COVID-19. This clone showed up just once. Germline lookup yields CDR1 SNHLY and CDR2 FYNNEI. This CDR3 is built from 14 residues. The V and J ends lost 3 bases and 5 bases, in that order; junction bases with no gene match: 5. TCRdb's table, derived via immunoSEQ multiplex PCR, lists solely in-frame clones and lacks some. The data hold 200,000 to 250,000 clones, with 85% to 90% observed a single time. The clonotype originates from a man between 35 and 55 years old who had recovered from COVID-19. The genes are TRBV2 and TRBJ1-1; 8 bases agree with TRBD1. The material sequenced was PBMCs or T cells enriched from blood (not recorded which). In DNA, the CDR3 is TGTGCCAGCAGTGAGCAGGGGGCCGAAACTGAAGCTTTCTTT. Translating gives CASSEQGAETEAFF.